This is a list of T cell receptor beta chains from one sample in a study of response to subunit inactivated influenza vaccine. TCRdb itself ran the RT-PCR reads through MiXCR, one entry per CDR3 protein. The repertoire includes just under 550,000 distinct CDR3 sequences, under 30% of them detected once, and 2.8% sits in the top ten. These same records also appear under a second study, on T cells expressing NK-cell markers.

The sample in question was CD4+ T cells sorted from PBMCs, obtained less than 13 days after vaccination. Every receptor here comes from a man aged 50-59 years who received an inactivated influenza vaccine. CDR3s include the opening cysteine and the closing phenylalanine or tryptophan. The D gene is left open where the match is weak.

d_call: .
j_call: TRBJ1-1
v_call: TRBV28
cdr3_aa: CASSPAGIGKNTEAFF

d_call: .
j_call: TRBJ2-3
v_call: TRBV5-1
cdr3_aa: CASSLNGRAFSTDTQYF

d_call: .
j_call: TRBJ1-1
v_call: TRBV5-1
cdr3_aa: CASSGGPQTEAFF

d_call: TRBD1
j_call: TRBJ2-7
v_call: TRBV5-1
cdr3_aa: CASSSGGQGYEQYF

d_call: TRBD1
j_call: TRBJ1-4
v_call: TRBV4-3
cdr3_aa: CASSHTTGGIEKLFF

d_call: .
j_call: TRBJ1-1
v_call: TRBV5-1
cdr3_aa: CASSLVFLF

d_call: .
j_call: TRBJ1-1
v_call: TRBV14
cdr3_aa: CASSQEETTLNTEAFF

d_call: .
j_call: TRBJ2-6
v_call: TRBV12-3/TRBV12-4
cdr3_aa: CASSSHTGGSGANVLTF

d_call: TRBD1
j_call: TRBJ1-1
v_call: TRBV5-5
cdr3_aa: CASSLEDRGHTEAFF

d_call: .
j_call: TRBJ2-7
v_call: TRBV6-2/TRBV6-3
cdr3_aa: CASTSLGDRQYF

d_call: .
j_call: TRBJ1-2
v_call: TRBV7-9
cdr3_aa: CASSLRNADGYTF

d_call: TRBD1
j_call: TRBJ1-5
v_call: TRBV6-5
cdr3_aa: CASSYGQGRQPQHF

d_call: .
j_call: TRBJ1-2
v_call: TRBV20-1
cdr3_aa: CSAVDIDGYTF